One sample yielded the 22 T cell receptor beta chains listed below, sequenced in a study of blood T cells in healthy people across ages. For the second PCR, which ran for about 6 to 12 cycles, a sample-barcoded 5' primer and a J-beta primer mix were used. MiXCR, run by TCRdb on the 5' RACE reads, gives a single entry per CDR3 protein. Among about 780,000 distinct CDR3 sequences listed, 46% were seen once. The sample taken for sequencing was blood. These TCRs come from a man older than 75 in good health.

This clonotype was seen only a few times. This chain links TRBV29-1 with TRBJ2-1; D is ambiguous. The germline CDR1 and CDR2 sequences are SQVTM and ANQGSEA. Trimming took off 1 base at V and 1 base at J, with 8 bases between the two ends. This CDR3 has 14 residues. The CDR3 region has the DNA TGCAGCGTTGAAGTTGGCGGATCCTACAATGAGCAGTTCTTC. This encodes CSVEVGGSYNEQFF.

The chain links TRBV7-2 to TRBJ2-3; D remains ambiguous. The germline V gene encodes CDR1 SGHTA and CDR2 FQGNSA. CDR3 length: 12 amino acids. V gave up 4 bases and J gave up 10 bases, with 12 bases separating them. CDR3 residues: CASSYDFVAQYF. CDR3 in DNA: TGTGCCAGCAGCTATGACTTTGTTGCGCAGTATTTT.

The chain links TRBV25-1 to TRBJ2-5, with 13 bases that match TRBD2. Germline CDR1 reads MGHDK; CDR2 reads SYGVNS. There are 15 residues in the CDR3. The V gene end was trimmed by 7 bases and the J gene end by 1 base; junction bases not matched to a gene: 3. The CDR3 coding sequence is TGTGCCAGCAAAACTAGCGGGAGGGGCCAAGAGACCCAGTACTTC. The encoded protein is CASKTSGRGQETQYF. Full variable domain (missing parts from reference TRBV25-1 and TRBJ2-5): EADIYQTPRYLVIGTGKKITLECSQTMGHDKMYWYQQDPGMELHLIHYSYGVNSTEKGDLSSESTVSRIRTEHFPLTLESARPSHTSQYLCASKTSGRGQETQYFGPGTRLLVL.

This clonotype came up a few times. The DNA for the CDR3 is TGTGCCAGCAGCTTAAATGGGAGGGGTTCCGAGCAGTACTTC. Protein: CASSLNGRGSEQYF. The genes are TRBV7-2 and TRBJ2-7, with TRBD2 matching over 7 bases. Germline V gene sequence: CDR1 SGHTA, CDR2 FQGNSA. V shed 2 bases and J 6 bases; nucleotides not matched to a gene: 7. This CDR3 spans 14 amino acids.

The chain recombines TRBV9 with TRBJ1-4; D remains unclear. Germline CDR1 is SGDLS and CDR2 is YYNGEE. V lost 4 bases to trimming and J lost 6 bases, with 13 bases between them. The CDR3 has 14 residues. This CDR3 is CASSSGRADEKLFF. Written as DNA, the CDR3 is TGTGCCAGCAGCTCTGGGAGGGCTGATGAAAAACTGTTTTTT. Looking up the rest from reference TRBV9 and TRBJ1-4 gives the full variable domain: DSGVTQTPKHLITATGQRVTLRCSPRSGDLSVYWYQQSLDQGLQFLIQYYNGEERAKGNILERFSAQQFPDLHSELNLSSLELGDSALYFCASSSGRADEKLFFGSGTQLSVL.

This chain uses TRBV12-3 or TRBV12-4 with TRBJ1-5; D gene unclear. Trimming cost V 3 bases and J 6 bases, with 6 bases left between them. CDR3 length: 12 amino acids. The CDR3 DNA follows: TGTGCCAGCAGTTTCCGTCGTCAGCCCCAGCATTTT. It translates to CASSFRRQPQHF.

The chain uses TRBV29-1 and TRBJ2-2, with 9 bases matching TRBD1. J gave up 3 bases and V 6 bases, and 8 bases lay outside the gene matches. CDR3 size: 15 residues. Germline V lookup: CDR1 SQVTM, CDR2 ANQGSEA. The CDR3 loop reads CSVGHRGLDTGELFF. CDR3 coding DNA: TGCAGCGTAGGTCACAGGGGGCTCGACACCGGGGAGCTGTTTTTT.

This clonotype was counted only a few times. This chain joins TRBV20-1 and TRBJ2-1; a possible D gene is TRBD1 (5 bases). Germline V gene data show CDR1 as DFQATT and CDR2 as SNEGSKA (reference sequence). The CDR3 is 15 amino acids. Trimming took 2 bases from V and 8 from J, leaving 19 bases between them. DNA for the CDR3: TGCAGTGCTAGAAAACCGGCAGGGCCTGTCCATGAGCAGTTCTTC. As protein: CSARKPAGPVHEQFF.

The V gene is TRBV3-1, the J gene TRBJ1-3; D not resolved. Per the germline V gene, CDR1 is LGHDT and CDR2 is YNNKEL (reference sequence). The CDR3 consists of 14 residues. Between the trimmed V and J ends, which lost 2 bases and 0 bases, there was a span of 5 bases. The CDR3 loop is CASSQPSSGNTIYF. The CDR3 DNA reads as TGTGCCAGCAGCCAACCCAGCTCTGGAAACACCATATATTTT.

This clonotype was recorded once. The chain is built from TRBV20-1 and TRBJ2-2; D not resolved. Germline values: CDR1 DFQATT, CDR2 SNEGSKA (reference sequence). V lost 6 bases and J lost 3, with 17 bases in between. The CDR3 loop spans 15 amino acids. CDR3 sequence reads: CSARVLGDDTGELFF. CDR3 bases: TGCAGTGCCCGGGTCTTAGGAGACGACACCGGGGAGCTGTTTTTT.

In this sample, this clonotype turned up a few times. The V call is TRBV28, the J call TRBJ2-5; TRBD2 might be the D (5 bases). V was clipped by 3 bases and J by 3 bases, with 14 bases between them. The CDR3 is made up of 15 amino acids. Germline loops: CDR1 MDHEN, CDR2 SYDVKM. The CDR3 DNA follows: TGTGCCAGCAGTTTGTCGGGGTTGGGAGAAGAGACCCAGTACTTC. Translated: CASSLSGLGEETQYF.

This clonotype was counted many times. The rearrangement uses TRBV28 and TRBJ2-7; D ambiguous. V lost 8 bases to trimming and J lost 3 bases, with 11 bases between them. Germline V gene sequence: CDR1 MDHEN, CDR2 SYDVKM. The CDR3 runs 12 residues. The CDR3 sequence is CASADGVYEQYF. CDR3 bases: TGTGCCAGCGCGGACGGTGTCTACGAGCAGTACTTC.

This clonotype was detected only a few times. The CDR3, as DNA: TGCAGTGTTGTGCTAGCGGGCACAGATACGCAGTATTTT. Amino acid sequence: CSVVLAGTDTQYF. The V and J genes are TRBV20-1 and TRBJ2-3; 7 nucleotides agree with TRBD2. The V gene's germline CDR1 is DFQATT and CDR2 SNEGSKA (reference sequence). Losses at the gene ends were 7 bases for V and 1 base for J; bases not matched to a gene: 5. CDR3 length: 13 amino acids.

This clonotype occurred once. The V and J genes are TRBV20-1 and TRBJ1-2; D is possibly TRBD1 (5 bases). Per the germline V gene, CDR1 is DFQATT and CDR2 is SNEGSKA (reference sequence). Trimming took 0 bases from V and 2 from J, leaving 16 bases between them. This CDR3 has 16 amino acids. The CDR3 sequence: CSARDRGVRRNYGYTF. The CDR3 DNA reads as TGCAGTGCTAGAGATAGAGGGGTCAGGAGGAACTATGGCTACACCTTC.

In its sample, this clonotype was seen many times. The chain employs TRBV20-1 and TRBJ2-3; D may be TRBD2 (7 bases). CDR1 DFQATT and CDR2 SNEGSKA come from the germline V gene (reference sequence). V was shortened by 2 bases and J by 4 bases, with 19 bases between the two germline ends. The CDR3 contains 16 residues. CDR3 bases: TGCAGTGCTAGAAGTGGCGGGGGACAAGGGCCAGATACGCAGTATTTT. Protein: CSARSGGGQGPDTQYF.

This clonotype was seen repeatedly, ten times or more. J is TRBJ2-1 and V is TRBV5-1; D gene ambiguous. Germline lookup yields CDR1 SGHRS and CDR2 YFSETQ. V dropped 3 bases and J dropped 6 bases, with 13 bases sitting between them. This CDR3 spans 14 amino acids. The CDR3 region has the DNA TGCGCCAGCAGCTCCGGGTTTGGGATCAATGAGCAGTTCTTC. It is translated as CASSSGFGINEQFF.

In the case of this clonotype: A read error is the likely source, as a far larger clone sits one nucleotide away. CDR3 protein: CASSLDRSIDTQYF. CDR3 DNA sequence: TGTGCCAGCAGCTTAGATCGGAGCATAGATACGCAGTATTTT. The chain carries TRBV7-2 and TRBJ2-3; no clear D. CDR3 length: 14 amino acids. Germline assignment: CDR1 SGHTA and CDR2 FQGNSA.

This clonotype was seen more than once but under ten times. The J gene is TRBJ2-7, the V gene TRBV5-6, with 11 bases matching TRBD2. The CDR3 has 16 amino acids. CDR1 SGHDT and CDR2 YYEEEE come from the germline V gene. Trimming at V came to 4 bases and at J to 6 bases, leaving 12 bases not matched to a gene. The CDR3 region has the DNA TGTGCCAGCAGCACCGTACTTAGCGGGAGGGCACCCGAGCAGTACTTC. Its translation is CASSTVLSGRAPEQYF.

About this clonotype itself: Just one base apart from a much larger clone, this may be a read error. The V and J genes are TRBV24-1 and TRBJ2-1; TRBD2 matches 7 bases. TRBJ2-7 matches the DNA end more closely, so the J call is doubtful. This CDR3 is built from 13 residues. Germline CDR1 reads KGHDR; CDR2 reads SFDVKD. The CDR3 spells CATSRLAHNEQYF. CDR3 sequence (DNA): TGTGCCACCAGTCGACTAGCCCACAATGAGCAGTACTTC.

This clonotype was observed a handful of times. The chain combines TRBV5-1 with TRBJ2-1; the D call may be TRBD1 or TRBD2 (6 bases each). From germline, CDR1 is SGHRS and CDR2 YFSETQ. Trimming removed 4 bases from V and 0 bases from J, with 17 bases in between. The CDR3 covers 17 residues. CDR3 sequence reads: CASSPGADISSYNEQFF. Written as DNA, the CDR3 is TGCGCCAGCAGCCCGGGGGCGGACATCAGCTCCTACAATGAGCAGTTCTTC.

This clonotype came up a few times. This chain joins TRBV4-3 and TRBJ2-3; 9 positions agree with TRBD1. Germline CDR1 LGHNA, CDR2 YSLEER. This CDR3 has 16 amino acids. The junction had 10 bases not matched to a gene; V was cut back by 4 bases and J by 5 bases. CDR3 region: CASSLRAGQGKDTQYF. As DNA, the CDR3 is TGCGCCAGCAGCCTTCGGGCGGGACAGGGTAAAGATACGCAGTATTTT.

Here the CDR3 reads CASSLRWADTQYF. CDR3 nucleotide sequence: TGTGCCAGCAGCTTACGATGGGCAGATACGCAGTATTTT. This rearrangement joins TRBV7-9 to TRBJ2-3, with D hard to call. V dropped 2 bases and J dropped 4 bases, with 7 bases sitting between them. CDR3 length equals 13 residues. Germline V gene data show CDR1 as SEHNR and CDR2 as FQNEAQ (reference sequence). The variable domain in full, with the rest retrieved from reference TRBV7-9 and TRBJ2-3, is DTGVSQNPRHKITKRGQNVTFRCDPISEHNRLYWYRQTLGQGPEFLTYFQNEAQLEKSRLLSDRFSAERPKGSFSTLEIQRTEQGDSAMYLCASSLRWADTQYFGPGTRLTVL.